This TCR beta chain was profiled in a study of T cell changes during pregnancy in multiple sclerosis. Generated by immunoSEQ multiplex PCR, the TCRdb table keeps only in-frame clones and is missing some. Of around 95,000 clones listed, approximately 90% are singletons. CDR3 length: 17 amino acids. CDR1 and CDR2 from the germline V gene are SGHNT and YYREEE (reference sequence). V lost 2 bases to trimming and J lost 10 bases; unmatched junction nucleotides: 11. The rearrangement joins TRBV5-4 to TRBJ2-1; TRBD2 matches 14 bases. The receptor was derived from a female donor with multiple sclerosis, enrolled in a pregnancy study. The source material was peripheral blood, sampled after pregnancy. CDR3 residues: CASSFLGLAGGLGEQFF. The DNA for the CDR3 is TGTGCCAGCAGCTTCCTCGGACTAGCGGGAGGCCTGGGGGAGCAGTTCTTC.